This T cell receptor beta chain was retrieved from a study of blood T cell repertoires in COVID-19. About the research overall: Both acute and convalescent COVID-19 samples were obtained from the United States, Italy and Spain.

During active infection, Seattle patients enrolled and were then monitored through disease. Study processing details: The authors estimated nucleated cell counts from reference gene primer amplification. The repertoire was sequenced with immunoSEQ multiplex PCR; TCRdb's copy has only in-frame clones and lacks some. That table supplies the V and J calls and clone size; D and trimming were determined from the DNA. The table lists 450,000 or so clones, approximately 90% of them singletons. The clonotype comes from a man younger than 30 with COVID-19, enrolled during active disease. Sequenced: peripheral blood.

CDR3: CASSEGTSGSPGAKNIQYF. In DNA form, the CDR3 reads TGCGCCAGCAGTGAAGGGACTAGCGGGAGCCCGGGTGCCAAAAACATTCAGTACTTC. The rearrangement joins TRBV10-1 to TRBJ2-4; TRBD2 matches at 14 bases. J lost 1 base, V lost 3 bases, and 8 bases had no gene match. The CDR3 contains 19 residues. From germline, CDR1 is WNHNN and CDR2 SYGVQD (reference sequence).